These 14 T cell receptor beta chains share one sample of origin, sequenced in a study of spatial heterogeneity in lung cancer. TCRdb re-analysed the 5' RACE reads in MiXCR, keeping a single row per CDR3 protein. The data show roughly 3,500 distinct CDR3 sequences, with over 25% seen just once and over 11% held by the top ten. Time point defined: sample taken at primary tumor resection. Without sorting, whole RNA was sequenced from tumor, nontumor lung or frozen PBMC. The source material was normal lung tissue next to the tumor, sampled at surgery. The receptor set was obtained from a male donor with early-stage non-small cell lung cancer.

Within the sample, this clonotype is medium-sized. J is TRBJ1-1 and V is TRBV6-1, with unresolved D. Trimming removed 6 bases from V and 1 base from J, with 12 bases in between. Germline values: CDR1 MNHNS, CDR2 SASEGT. The CDR3 totals 14 residues. CDR3 sequence: CASSTVAGNTEAFF. CDR3 coding DNA: TGTGCCAGCAGCACTGTGGCAGGGAACACTGAAGCTTTCTTT.

The chain couples TRBV7-9 to TRBJ2-2; TRBD2 is a possible D gene (5 bases). V lost 3 bases and J 5 bases, leaving 13 bases between the germline ends. Germline CDR1 and CDR2: SEHNR and FQNEAQ (reference sequence). The CDR3 totals 15 residues. In DNA form, the CDR3 reads TGTGCCAGCAGCTTTGTCGGGATACTGACCGGGGAGCTGTTTTTT. This sequence encodes CASSFVGILTGELFF. Drawing the rest from reference TRBV7-9 and TRBJ2-2, the complete variable domain is DTGVSQNPRHKITKRGQNVTFRCDPISEHNRLYWYRQTLGQGPEFLTYFQNEAQLEKSRLLSDRFSAERPKGSFSTLEIQRTEQGDSAMYLCASSFVGILTGELFFGEGSRLTVL.

The V gene is TRBV6-2 or TRBV6-3, the J gene TRBJ1-1, with 7 bases matching TRBD1. Trimming removed 7 bases from V and 0 bases from J; junction bases left unmatched: 11. The CDR3 has 16 residues. Per the germline V gene, CDR1 is MNHEY and CDR2 is SVGEGT. DNA for the CDR3: TGTGCCAGCACCCCTTGGCAGGGGGTTATGAACACTGAAGCTTTCTTT. This encodes CASTPWQGVMNTEAFF.

Within the sample, this clonotype is medium-sized. The rearrangement links TRBV12-3 or TRBV12-4 to TRBJ2-2, with D unresolved. CDR3 size: 16 residues. V lost 10 bases, J lost 1 base, and 19 bases lay in between. CDR3 amino acids: CATSDPFLLNTGELFF. The CDR3 nucleotides are TGTGCCACCTCTGACCCGTTTTTATTGAACACCGGGGAGCTGTTTTTT.

The chain combines TRBV7-3 with TRBJ2-2; the D is unclear. CDR3 size: 14 residues. The V end was cut by 0 bases, the J end by 4 bases, with 6 bases between. In germline, CDR1 is SGHTA, CDR2 FQGTGA. CDR3 sequence (DNA): TGTGCCAGCAGCTTAACGAAGGGCACCGGGGAGCTGTTTTTT. As protein: CASSLTKGTGELFF.

Relative to its sample, this clonotype is medium-sized. CDR3: CASSLGDRGGTGELFF. CDR3 in DNA: TGTGCCAGCAGCTTAGGAGACAGGGGCGGGACCGGGGAGCTGTTTTTT. The chain carries TRBV7-2 and TRBJ2-2, with 8 bases lining up with TRBD1. Germline V gives CDR1 SGHTA, CDR2 FQGNSA. The CDR3 spans 16 residues. V gave up 1 base and J gave up 5 bases; unmatched junction bases: 6.

This chain connects TRBV5-1 to TRBJ2-2; 7 bases map to TRBD1. The germline V gene encodes CDR1 SGHRS and CDR2 YFSETQ. V shed 4 bases and J 5 bases; nucleotides not matched to a gene: 2. The CDR3 extends over 13 amino acids. As DNA, the CDR3 is TGCGCCAGCAGCAGGGGACAGACCGGGGAGCTGTTTTTT. Encoded protein: CASSRGQTGELFF. Using reference TRBV5-1 and TRBJ2-2 for the parts outside the CDR3, the full variable domain is KAGVTQTPRYLIKTRGQQVTLSCSPISGHRSVSWYQQTPGQGLQFLFEYFSETQRNKGNFPGRFSGRQFSNSRSEMNVSTLELGDSALYLCASSRGQTGELFFGEGSRLTVL.

This clonotype is categorized as hyperexpanded. The chain links TRBV25-1 to TRBJ2-2; D remains unclear. Germline V gives CDR1 MGHDK, CDR2 SYGVNS. The CDR3 extends over 12 amino acids. Trimming stripped 3 bases from V and 3 bases from J, with 2 bases between. CDR3 amino acids: CASSEDTGELFF. The CDR3 bases are TGTGCCAGCAGTGAGGACACCGGGGAGCTGTTTTTT.

By its share, this clonotype is large. The chain uses TRBV28 and TRBJ1-2, with D unresolved. This CDR3 region has 16 residues. Germline V gene data show CDR1 as MDHEN and CDR2 as SYDVKM. The ends were cut back, 4 bases at V and 4 bases at J, with 19 bases in the middle. This CDR3 is CASSSARADRVYGYTF. In DNA, the CDR3 is TGTGCCAGCAGTTCCGCTAGGGCAGACCGAGTCTATGGCTACACCTTC.

In its sample, this clonotype ranks as medium-sized. This CDR3 reads CASNPWGTGLMNTEAFF. CDR3 in DNA: TGTGCCAGCAACCCCTGGGGGACAGGCCTCATGAACACTGAAGCTTTCTTT. The rearrangement links TRBV6-2 or TRBV6-3 to TRBJ1-1; 8 bases are a match to TRBD1. V lost 7 bases and J lost 0; bases outside the gene matches: 13. Germline CDR1 MNHEY, CDR2 SVGEGT. CDR3 length: 17 amino acids.

This clonotype showed up many times. This rearrangement joins TRBV27 to TRBJ1-3; no clear D. Germline lookup yields CDR1 MNHEY and CDR2 SMNVEV (reference sequence). The CDR3 runs to 15 residues. The V end lost 6 bases, the J end lost 0 bases, and 12 bases lay between the germline ends. The CDR3, as DNA: TGTGCCAGCAGCCCACAGAGCAGCTCTGGAAACACCATATATTTT. It is translated as CASSPQSSSGNTIYF.

The sample holds a few counts of this clonotype. Here the CDR3 DNA reads TGTGCCAGCACATCAACCGGGGGGCCGGAGACCCAGTACTTC. It encodes CASTSTGGPETQYF. The chain recombines TRBV7-9 with TRBJ2-5, with a tentative D call TRBD2 (7 bases). The CDR3 has 14 amino acids. V gave up 7 bases and J gave up 5 bases, with 17 bases separating them. CDR1 is SEHNR and CDR2 is FQNEAQ in the germline V gene (reference sequence).

For the CDR3, the DNA is TGTGCCAGCAGCTTAGATCAAAGACTCCGATCCTATAATTCACCCCTCCACTTT. Translated: CASSLDQRLRSYNSPLHF. The chain combines TRBV7-2 with TRBJ1-6; D unresolved. V lost 1 base to trimming and J lost 1 base, with 14 bases between them. CDR1 SGHTA and CDR2 FQGNSA come from the germline V gene. The CDR3 spans 18 residues.

This clonotype was found many times. This chain uses TRBV6-1 with TRBJ2-7; TRBD2 might be the D (6 bases). The CDR3 has 14 residues. CDR1 and CDR2 from the germline V gene are MNHNS and SASEGT. Trimming shortened V by 4 bases and J by 2 bases, and 12 bases separated the two germline ends. CDR3 coding DNA: TGTGCCAGCAGTGTTGATTGGGGGGCCTACGAGCAGTACGTC. Translating it yields CASSVDWGAYEQYV.